This TCR beta chain was sequenced during a study of blood T cell repertoires in COVID-19. Turning to the study itself: Material from acute and convalescent COVID-19 was sourced from the United States, Italy and Spain. In each case, the material was cDNA or gDNA derived from T cells, B-cell-depleted T cells, or PBMCs.

Seattle's cohort entered during active infection and was followed longitudinally. The authors' processing: Reference gene primer amplification gave nucleated cell count estimates. The protocol was immunoSEQ multiplex PCR, while the TCRdb copy is restricted to in-frame clones and leaves out a portion. V, J and clone size reflect that table, while D and trimming were determined from the DNA. Seen here are 95,000 to 120,000 clones, more than 80% observed once, and the top ten hold approximately 5%. Germline V gene data show CDR1 as KGHSH and CDR2 as LQKENI. J lost 3 bases, V lost 3 bases, and 7 bases had no gene match. CDR3 length: 16 residues.

The V call is TRBV18, the J call TRBJ2-7, with 11 bases identical to TRBD1. Sequencing was performed on peripheral blood. The receptor's source is a woman aged 60-75 years with COVID-19, enrolled during active disease. DNA of the CDR3: TGTGCCAGCTCACCCCCCGGGACAGGGGGTAGCTACGAGCAGTACTTC. This gives the protein CASSPPGTGGSYEQYF.